The 21 T cell receptor beta chains in this list originate from one sample, sequenced in a study of shared clonotypes between healthy human individuals. The data were produced by immunoSEQ multiplex PCR, yet TCRdb's version contains in-frame clones alone and is incomplete. The sample contains around 940,000 clones, approximately 80% of which appear only once. Material for sequencing was memory CD4+ T cells sorted from blood. Subset described: CD45RA-negative fraction. The receptors were gathered from a man in his late teens or twenties in good health.

The CDR3, as DNA: TGTGCCAGCAGCCAAGGGCGTAGCGGGGGGAAACTTTGGAATGAGCAGTTCTTC. This gives the protein CASSQGRSGGKLWNEQFF. The J gene is TRBJ2-1, the V gene TRBV14; 10 nucleotides match TRBD2. This CDR3 contains 18 residues. The germline V gene encodes CDR1 SGHDN and CDR2 FVKESK. Trimming removed 1 base from V and 7 bases from J; junction bases left unmatched: 13.

The chain carries TRBV7-3 and TRBJ1-6; D unclear. The germline CDR1 and CDR2 sequences are SGHTA and FQGTGA. V gave up 3 bases and J gave up 0 bases, with 9 bases separating them. CDR3 length: 16 amino acids. The CDR3 region has the DNA TGTGCCAGCAGCTTGTTAGCCGGCTCCTATAATTCACCCCTCCACTTT. Its translation is CASSLLAGSYNSPLHF.

Of note for this clone: The junction does not match germline at one end; this may be a read error. The genes are TRBV30 and TRBJ2-7, with no clear D. The germline V gene has CDR1 GTSNPN and CDR2 SVGIG (reference sequence). This CDR3 contains 11 residues. The CDR3 loop is CAWALPLRKIF. The CDR3 region has the DNA TGTGCCTGGGCCCTCCCATTGAGGAAGATATTC.

V gene TRBV28 combines with J gene TRBJ1-1; D is possibly TRBD1 (5 bases). Per germline, CDR1 MDHEN and CDR2 SYDVKM. The CDR3 loop spans 15 amino acids. V lost 5 bases and J lost 0, with 13 bases in between. The CDR3 nucleotides read TGTGCCAGCAGTGGACCAGTCAGGGTGAACACTGAAGCTTTCTTT. This sequence encodes CASSGPVRVNTEAFF.

The chain recombines TRBV5-1 with TRBJ2-7; TRBD2 aligns across 10 bases. V trimming: 3 bases; J trimming: 2 bases; junction bases outside the gene matches: 8. This CDR3 spans 16 amino acids. Per germline, CDR1 SGHRS and CDR2 YFSETQ. The CDR3 protein is CASSSSTSGTTYEQYF. Written as DNA, the CDR3 is TGCGCCAGCAGCTCTTCAACTAGCGGGACTACCTACGAGCAGTACTTC.

This clone has more than one count but fewer than ten. The chain couples TRBV7-2 to TRBJ1-6; a weak D match, TRBD1 (5 bases). Germline CDR1 SGHTA, CDR2 FQGNSA. V gave up 5 bases and J gave up 12 bases, with 11 bases separating them. This CDR3 is 12 amino acids long. The CDR3 loop reads CASSPGRVPLHF. CDR3 in DNA: TGTGCCAGCAGCCCAGGCAGGGTACCCCTCCACTTT.

This clone has only a few counts. V and J are TRBV2 and TRBJ1-1; D is uncertain. The CDR3 loop spans 14 amino acids. Germline V CDR1 and CDR2: SNHLY, FYNNEI. Trimming stripped 4 bases from V and 1 base from J, with 10 bases between. The CDR3 DNA reads TGTGCCAGCAGTGTAAAGGGAGGGAACACTGAAGCTTTCTTT. Amino acid sequence: CASSVKGGNTEAFF.

This clone occurred a few times. The chain is built from TRBV30 and TRBJ1-1, with a tentative D call TRBD1 (6 bases). Looked up from germline, CDR1 is GTSNPN and CDR2 is SVGIG (reference sequence). The CDR3 has 14 residues. Written as DNA, the CDR3 is TGTGCTCTAACCGGGGGCAGGGAGGACACTGAAGCTTTCTTT. This sequence encodes CALTGGREDTEAFF.

The rearrangement links TRBV19 to TRBJ2-2; TRBD1 aligns across 8 bases. Unmatched junction bases numbered 9, after V lost 10 bases and J lost 2 bases. Germline CDR1 is LNHDA and CDR2 is SQIVND (reference sequence). CDR3 length equals 15 residues. The CDR3: CATVDRGHNTGELFF. CDR3 sequence (DNA): TGTGCCACCGTAGACAGGGGACATAACACCGGGGAGCTGTTTTTT.

This chain connects TRBV6-1 to TRBJ1-1; D is perhaps TRBD1 (6 bases). Trimming shortened V by 4 bases and J by 3 bases, and 21 bases separated the two germline ends. This CDR3 region has 17 residues. Germline CDR1 MNHNS, CDR2 SASEGT. CDR3 loop: CASSVNRDTARYTEAFF. CDR3 DNA: TGTGCCAGCAGTGTTAATCGGGACACGGCACGTTACACTGAAGCTTTCTTT.

This clone has a handful of counts. Additional DNA sequences in this sample encode the identical CDR3. The chain employs TRBV7-9 and TRBJ1-1; D ambiguous. Deletions cut 3 bases from V and 0 bases from J, with 5 bases between. The germline V gene has CDR1 SEHNR and CDR2 FQNEAQ (reference sequence). The CDR3 consists of 13 residues. CDR3 in DNA: TGTGCCAGCAGCTTCGGCATGAACACTGAAGCTTTCTTT. This encodes CASSFGMNTEAFF.

V is TRBV5-1 and J is TRBJ1-6; D is perhaps TRBD1 (6 bases). The CDR3 runs to 13 residues. Deletions cut 8 bases from V and 7 bases from J, with 13 bases between. The V gene's germline CDR1 is SGHRS and CDR2 YFSETQ. The CDR3 DNA follows: TGCGCCAGTAACCGGGACACCAATTCACCCCTCCACTTT. Protein sequence: CASNRDTNSPLHF.

This chain links TRBV11-2 with TRBJ2-7, with 7 bases lining up with TRBD1. The V gene end was trimmed by 0 bases and the J gene end by 3 bases; junction bases not matched to a gene: 14. The CDR3 totals 18 residues. Germline CDR1 and CDR2: SGHAT and FQNNGV. The CDR3 region is CASSLDLGQARISYEQYF. The CDR3 coding sequence is TGTGCCAGCAGCTTAGATCTAGGACAGGCAAGAATTAGCTACGAGCAGTACTTC.

This clone was observed a handful of times. The chain uses TRBV2 and TRBJ1-1, with a weak D call TRBD1 (5 bases). Trimming pared 4 bases from V and 0 bases from J, leaving 9 bases between. CDR1 SNHLY and CDR2 FYNNEI come from the germline V gene. The CDR3 spans 14 residues. The CDR3 reads CASSVAGLNTEAFF. In DNA, the CDR3 is TGTGCCAGCAGTGTGGCAGGGTTGAACACTGAAGCTTTCTTT.

A few counts support this clone. This chain uses TRBV6-5 with TRBJ2-7, with 8 bases matching TRBD2. Germline assignment: CDR1 MNHEY and CDR2 SVGAGI. This CDR3 region has 15 residues. V trimming: 4 bases; J trimming: 0 bases; junction bases outside the gene matches: 5. Here the CDR3 reads CASSSSGGNSYEQYF. CDR3 bases: TGTGCCAGCAGTTCAAGCGGGGGAAACTCCTACGAGCAGTACTTC.

This chain uses TRBV9 with TRBJ2-7; 15 bases match TRBD2. The V gene end was trimmed by 3 bases and the J gene end by 0 bases; junction bases not matched to a gene: 13. The CDR3 covers 20 residues. CDR1 is SGDLS, CDR2 YYNGEE, per germline. CDR3 DNA sequence: TGTGCCAGCAGCGATGGCCCCGGGACTAGCGGGGGGCCCTCCTCCTACGAGCAGTACTTC. This translates into CASSDGPGTSGGPSSYEQYF. Combining the CDR3 with reference TRBV9 and TRBJ2-7 gives the whole variable domain DSGVTQTPKHLITATGQRVTLRCSPRSGDLSVYWYQQSLDQGLQFLIQYYNGEERAKGNILERFSAQQFPDLHSELNLSSLELGDSALYFCASSDGPGTSGGPSSYEQYFGPGTRLTVT.

The rearrangement joins TRBV18 to TRBJ1-5; TRBD1 agrees at 8 bases. Germline CDR1 reads KGHSH; CDR2 reads LQKENI. The junction had 12 bases not matched to a gene; V was cut back by 2 bases and J by 9 bases. The CDR3 totals 16 residues. The CDR3 loop is CASSPEAGGGIAPQHF. In DNA, the CDR3 is TGTGCCAGCTCACCAGAGGCAGGGGGCGGGATCGCGCCCCAGCATTTT.

The chain couples TRBV7-6 to TRBJ1-6; D unclear. V was pared by 1 base and J by 6 bases, with 4 bases between. The CDR3 extends over 13 amino acids. Per germline, CDR1 SGHVS and CDR2 FNYEAQ. CDR3 residues: CASSLDSNSPLHF. CDR3 sequence (DNA): TGTGCCAGCAGCTTAGACAGTAATTCACCCCTCCACTTT. The variable domain in full, completed from reference TRBV7-6 and TRBJ1-6, reads GAGVSQSPRYKVTKRGQDVALRCDPISGHVSLYWYRQALGQGPEFLTYFNYEAQQDKSGLPNDRFSAERPEGSISTLTIQRTEQRDSAMYRCASSLDSNSPLHFGNGTRLTVT.

As regards this clone: In the same sample, other DNA sequences code for this CDR3. The chain couples TRBV7-9 to TRBJ1-4; possibly TRBD1 for D (6 bases). Germline values: CDR1 SEHNR, CDR2 FQNEAQ (reference sequence). The CDR3 loop spans 14 amino acids. V lost 3 bases and J 4 bases, leaving 9 bases between the germline ends. The CDR3 reads CASSLSRGNEKLFF. The CDR3 coding sequence is TGTGCCAGCAGCTTGTCCAGGGGTAATGAAAAACTGTTTTTT.

V usage is TRBV27 and J usage is TRBJ2-5; a weak D match, TRBD2 (6 bases). This CDR3 has 14 residues. Germline loops: CDR1 MNHEY, CDR2 SMNVEV (reference sequence). The V gene lost 2 bases and the J gene lost 5 bases, with 12 bases spanning the gap. The DNA of the CDR3 is TGTGCCAGCAGTTTAGGAGGGGCCGGGGAGACCCAGTACTTC. Its translation: CASSLGGAGETQYF.

In this sample, this clone turned up a few times. The rearrangement joins TRBV30 to TRBJ1-5; no clear D gene. CDR3 length: 12 amino acids. CDR1 and CDR2 from the germline V gene are GTSNPN and SVGIG (reference sequence). Trimming pared 0 bases from V and 7 bases from J, leaving 7 bases between. The CDR3 protein is CAWSVEKQPQHF. The CDR3 DNA sequence: TGTGCCTGGAGTGTGGAGAAACAGCCCCAGCATTTT.